This T cell receptor (beta chain) comes out of a study of control samples from healthy donors and cancer patients. Using immunoSEQ multiplex PCR, the repertoire was profiled, and TCRdb retains in-frame clones only, with some absent. The sample consists of around 120,000 clones, 87% of them appearing once. Per germline, CDR1 MDHEN and CDR2 SYDVKM. V shed 11 bases and J shed 4 bases, with 9 bases lying between them. The CDR3 covers 11 residues. The V gene is TRBV28, the J gene TRBJ1-5; no reliable D call. The sample comprised blood. This clonotype originated in a man between 60 and 75 years old in good health. CDR3 protein: CASQGNQPQHF. CDR3 nucleotides: TGTGCCTCCCAAGGTAATCAGCCCCAGCATTTT.